These 22 T cell receptor beta chains share one sample of origin, sequenced in a study of Tregs in tolerant kidney transplant recipients. The repertoire was sequenced with immunoSEQ multiplex PCR; TCRdb's copy has only in-frame clones and lacks some. Of tens of thousands of clones listed, 90% to 95% were seen once; the top ten hold 1.6%. Related graft donors supplied nonmyeloablative bone marrow transplants, and mixed chimerism was transient. Here the sequenced sample was CD4+ T cells from blood (PBMCs), taken 24 months after the transplant. The source of these receptors is a human patient who received a combined kidney and bone marrow transplant. A subset of T cells may come from the graft donor.

The chain employs TRBV11-2 and TRBJ1-1; D is undetermined. Trimming removed 2 bases at V and 0 bases at J, with 7 bases between. The CDR3 contains 14 residues. Germline CDR1 is SGHAT and CDR2 is FQNNGV. CDR3 sequence: CASSLFQLNTEAFF. The CDR3 DNA reads as TGTGCCAGCAGCTTATTCCAGTTGAACACTGAAGCTTTCTTT. The entire variable domain, with the rest obtained from reference TRBV11-2 and TRBJ1-1, is as follows: EAGVAQSPRYKIIEKRQSVAFWCNPISGHATLYWYQQILGQGPKLLIQFQNNGVVDDSQLPKDRFSAERLKGVDSTLKIQPAKLEDSAVYLCASSLFQLNTEAFFGQGTRLTVV.

This chain uses TRBV19 with TRBJ1-1; 7 bases map to TRBD1. J gave up 1 base and V 4 bases, and 3 bases lay outside the gene matches. Germline CDR1 and CDR2: LNHDA and SQIVND (reference sequence). CDR3 length equals 14 residues. DNA for the CDR3: TGTGCCAGTAGTACGCAGGGGGGGAACACTGAAGCTTTCTTT. Residues: CASSTQGGNTEAFF. The full variable domain, with the rest looked up from reference TRBV19 and TRBJ1-1, is DGGITQSPKYLFRKEGQNVTLSCEQNLNHDAMYWYRQDPGQGLRLIYYSQIVNDFQKGDIAEGYSVSREKKESFPLTVTSAQKNPTAFYLCASSTQGGNTEAFFGQGTRLTVV.

The chain recombines TRBV5-1 with TRBJ2-5; 7 bases align to TRBD1. The ends lost 0 bases at V and 5 bases at J; junction bases unmatched: 16. The CDR3 contains 18 residues. Looked up from germline, CDR1 is SGHRS and CDR2 is YFSETQ. Here the CDR3 reads CASSLGAGTALPGETQYF. CDR3 in DNA: TGCGCCAGCAGCTTGGGGGCCGGGACAGCGCTGCCGGGGGAGACCCAGTACTTC. The whole variable domain, remainder taken from reference TRBV5-1 and TRBJ2-5, is KAGVTQTPRYLIKTRGQQVTLSCSPISGHRSVSWYQQTPGQGLQFLFEYFSETQRNKGNFPGRFSGRQFSNSRSEMNVSTLELGDSALYLCASSLGAGTALPGETQYFGPGTRLLVL.

V and J are TRBV4-2 and TRBJ2-2; tentative D call: TRBD2 (6 bases). CDR1 is LGHNA and CDR2 is YNFKEQ in the germline V gene. Between the trimmed V and J ends, which lost 1 base and 3 bases, there was a span of 12 bases. This CDR3 is built from 16 residues. CDR3 nucleotide sequence: TGTGCCAGCAGCCAAGTCGGAGGGGATCACACCGGGGAGCTGTTTTTT. This codes for CASSQVGGDHTGELFF.

Here the CDR3 reads CASSLGSARVYGYTF. The CDR3 DNA reads as TGTGCCAGCAGCTTAGGTTCTGCCAGGGTCTATGGCTACACCTTC. The chain carries TRBV7-2 and TRBJ1-2, with a possible D match to TRBD1 (5 bases). The CDR3 has 15 amino acids. The V end was cut by 1 base, the J end by 4 bases, with 13 bases between. Germline V gene sequence: CDR1 SGHTA, CDR2 FQGNSA.

This clone has just a few counts. The rearrangement uses TRBV6-1 and TRBJ1-2, with TRBD1 matching over 8 bases. Per the germline V gene, CDR1 is MNHNS and CDR2 is SASEGT. The CDR3 has 13 residues. V gave up 4 bases and J gave up 8 bases; unmatched junction bases: 6. The CDR3 spells CASSADRGRGYTF. For the CDR3, the DNA is TGTGCCAGCAGTGCAGACAGGGGCCGGGGCTACACCTTC.

The chain links TRBV6-5 to TRBJ1-5; weak D call: TRBD1 (6 bases). V dropped 6 bases and J dropped 5 bases, with 14 bases sitting between them. Germline CDR1 MNHEY, CDR2 SVGAGI. The CDR3 extends over 14 amino acids. The CDR3 sequence is CASRLQGGDQPQHF. As DNA, the CDR3 is TGTGCCAGCAGACTACAGGGAGGGGATCAGCCCCAGCATTTT.

As for this clone: This CDR3 is also generated by other DNA sequences in the sample. The chain uses TRBV7-2 and TRBJ2-2; TRBD1 is a possible D gene (6 bases). Germline V gives CDR1 SGHTA, CDR2 FQGNSA. CDR3 size: 17 residues. Trimming pared 6 bases from V and 5 bases from J, leaving 22 bases between. CDR3 coding DNA: TGTGCCAGCAGGCACCCTCGGGCAAAGGGGGTTACCGGGGAGCTGTTTTTT. Its translation: CASRHPRAKGVTGELFF.

The J gene is TRBJ2-5, the V gene TRBV29-1; 7 nucleotides align to TRBD1. V lost 5 bases, J lost 5 bases, and 14 bases stayed unmatched. This CDR3 spans 15 amino acids. Germline CDR1 is SQVTM and CDR2 is ANQGSEA. The CDR3 sequence: CSVQGETGSRETQYF. The CDR3 DNA reads TGCAGCGTTCAGGGGGAAACAGGGTCGAGGGAGACCCAGTACTTC.

V and J are TRBV30 and TRBJ2-2, with 8 bases aligning to TRBD2. Losses at the gene ends were 2 bases for V and 3 bases for J; bases not matched to a gene: 5. The germline V gene has CDR1 GTSNPN and CDR2 SVGIG (reference sequence). There are 15 residues in the CDR3. As DNA, the CDR3 is TGTGCCTGGAGTCGGGGACTAGGGGACACCGGGGAGCTGTTTTTT. Translated: CAWSRGLGDTGELFF. The full variable domain, with the rest looked up from reference TRBV30 and TRBJ2-2, is SQTIHQWPATLVQPVGSPLSLECTVEGTSNPNLYWYRQAAGRGLQLLFYSVGIGQISSEVPQNLSASRPQDRQFILSSKKLLLSDSGFYLCAWSRGLGDTGELFFGEGSRLTVL.

This chain joins TRBV7-3 and TRBJ2-1; 12 nucleotides agree with TRBD2. Germline assignment: CDR1 SGHTA and CDR2 FQGTGA. CDR3 length: 17 amino acids. With V trimmed by 0 bases and J by 9 bases, 9 bases remained unmatched. The CDR3 loop is CASSLTLSSGGAGEQFF. CDR3 DNA: TGTGCCAGCAGCTTAACGCTGTCTAGCGGGGGGGCCGGTGAGCAGTTCTTC.

This clone was seen more than once but under ten times. As DNA, the CDR3 is TGTGCCAGCGGACAGACAGGGTCGAATGAAAAACTGTTTTTT. Its translation is CASGQTGSNEKLFF. The rearrangement uses TRBV25-1 and TRBJ1-4; 7 positions agree with TRBD1. Germline V gives CDR1 MGHDK, CDR2 SYGVNS. After removal of 8 bases from V and 5 bases from J, the junction contained 8 bases not matched to a gene. This CDR3 has 14 amino acids.

This clone was seen only once. The gene calls are TRBV7-2 and TRBJ2-4, with D tentatively TRBD2 (6 bases). Deletions cut 4 bases from V and 7 bases from J, with 11 bases between. The germline CDR1 and CDR2 sequences are SGHTA and FQGNSA. This CDR3 spans 13 amino acids. DNA for the CDR3: TGTGCCAGCAGCTCGCGCGGGGTGAACATTCAGTACTTC. Protein sequence: CASSSRGVNIQYF. Full variable domain (missing parts from reference TRBV7-2 and TRBJ2-4): GAGVSQSPSNKVTEKGKDVELRCDPISGHTALYWYRQSLGQGLEFLIYFQGNSAPDKSGLPSDRFSAERTGGSVSTLTIQRTQQEDSAVYLCASSSRGVNIQYFGAGTRLSVL.

The chain links TRBV4-3 to TRBJ1-3; no firm D call. Trimming took off 0 bases at V and 0 bases at J, with 6 bases between the two ends. The CDR3 consists of 15 residues. Germline V CDR1 and CDR2: LGHNA, YSLEER. This chain's CDR3 is CASSQEPSSGNTIYF. CDR3 nucleotide sequence: TGCGCCAGCAGCCAAGAGCCGAGCTCTGGAAACACCATATATTTT.

The chain is built from TRBV4-1 and TRBJ2-2; TRBD2 is a possible D gene (6 bases). Trimming cost V 1 base and J 4 bases, with 7 bases left between them. The CDR3 contains 14 residues. From germline, CDR1 is MGHRA and CDR2 YSYEKL. CDR3 DNA: TGCGCCAGCAGCCAAGTCGGGAGCACCGGGGAGCTGTTTTTT. Protein sequence: CASSQVGSTGELFF.

Concerning this clone: Other nucleotide sequences from this sample produce the same CDR3. The J gene is TRBJ1-6, the V gene TRBV6-5, with 8 nucleotides matching TRBD1. V lost 2 bases to trimming and J lost 13 bases; unmatched junction nucleotides: 10. Germline V gene data show CDR1 as MNHEY and CDR2 as SVGAGI. This CDR3 comprises 15 residues. The CDR3 DNA reads as TGTGCCAGCAGTTACGGTGGACAGGGCGCACCCCCCCTCCACTTT. Its protein is CASSYGGQGAPPLHF.

CDR3 in amino acids: CASSRGTSSGEQYF. CDR3 nucleotides: TGTGCCAGCAGCAGAGGGACTAGCAGTGGAGAGCAGTACTTC. This chain joins TRBV7-9 and TRBJ2-7; TRBD2 aligns across 9 bases. After removal of 5 bases from V and 7 bases from J, the junction contained 9 bases not matched to a gene. The CDR3 totals 14 residues. The germline gives CDR1 SEHNR, CDR2 FQNEAQ (reference sequence).

This chain links TRBV7-2 with TRBJ2-1, with 11 positions matching TRBD2. The V segment lost 4 bases and the J segment 9 bases; nucleotides outside the gene matches: 20. The CDR3 has 19 amino acids. In germline, CDR1 is SGHTA, CDR2 FQGNSA. CDR3 region: CASSSWTRRLAGKKGEQFF. The CDR3 region has the DNA TGTGCCAGCAGCTCTTGGACCCGGCGACTAGCGGGAAAAAAGGGTGAGCAGTTCTTC.

The chain has TRBV9 and TRBJ2-5; 10 positions match TRBD2. CDR1 and CDR2 (germline): SGDLS, YYNGEE. V trimming: 3 bases; J trimming: 0 bases; junction bases outside the gene matches: 8. The CDR3 is made up of 17 amino acids. The chain's CDR3 is CASSEAAGGLYQETQYF. In nucleotides, the CDR3 is TGTGCCAGCAGCGAGGCAGCGGGGGGGTTGTACCAAGAGACCCAGTACTTC.

This rearrangement joins TRBV5-1 to TRBJ2-3, with 9 bases matching TRBD1. The CDR3 sequence is 16 residues long. V was pared by 1 base and J by 6 bases, with 9 bases of the junction left unmatched. Germline values: CDR1 SGHRS, CDR2 YFSETQ. The CDR3: CASSLFRTGVMDTQYF. Here the CDR3 DNA reads TGCGCCAGCAGCTTGTTCAGGACAGGGGTTATGGATACGCAGTATTTT.

The chain uses TRBV28 and TRBJ1-2; 9 bases are shared with TRBD1. The germline V gene encodes CDR1 MDHEN and CDR2 SYDVKM. The CDR3 contains 13 residues. J gave up 4 bases and V 8 bases, and 5 bases lay outside the gene matches. The CDR3 sequence: CASAGTGTYGYTF. CDR3 in DNA: TGTGCCAGCGCCGGGACAGGGACCTATGGCTACACCTTC.

V and J are TRBV6-6 and TRBJ2-7; TRBD1 aligns across 9 bases. This CDR3 spans 14 amino acids. From germline, CDR1 is MNHNY and CDR2 SVGAGI (reference sequence). Trimming at V came to 6 bases and at J to 2 bases, leaving 5 bases not matched to a gene. Written as DNA, the CDR3 is TGTGCCAGCAGGGGGACAGGGTTAACCTACGAGCAGTACTTC. Its protein product is CASRGTGLTYEQYF.